This T cell receptor beta chain was observed in a study of neoadjuvant nivolumab and ipilimumab in lung cancer. Sequenced by immunoSEQ multiplex PCR; TCRdb stores in-frame clones only, minus some. Among some 25,000 clones listed, 76% were seen once. The trim removed 2 bases at V and 3 bases at J, leaving 7 bases unmatched. This CDR3 is 15 amino acids long. The germline gives CDR1 SGHRS, CDR2 YFSETQ. This sequence was found in an adult with non-small cell lung cancer. V and J are TRBV5-1 and TRBJ2-7; 8 bases line up with TRBD1. The specimen was tumor tissue, collected after neoadjuvant nivolumab, alone or with ipilimumab, at or shortly before surgery. CDR3 nucleotide sequence: TGCGCCAGCAGCTTACCCGGGACAGGCAACTACGAGCAGTACTTC. It is translated as CASSLPGTGNYEQYF.